This TCR beta chain was recovered during a study of T cells in narcolepsy. Only in-frame clones appear in the TCRdb table, and some are missing; sequencing was by immunoSEQ multiplex PCR. The sample shows tens of thousands of clones, 79% of them seen only once. The CDR3 has 13 residues. Between the trimmed V and J ends, which lost 5 bases and 5 bases, there was a span of 10 bases. The V gene is TRBV23-1, the J gene TRBJ2-1; D not resolved. TRBV23-1 is sorted into the ORF group, with uncertain function. Sequencing input: CD45RA- memory CD4+ T cells from PBMCs. The receptor comes from a human donor with narcolepsy. CDR3 bases: TGCGCCAGCAGTGGGTCCGGGCACAATGAGCAGTTCTTC. Its protein is CASSGSGHNEQFF.